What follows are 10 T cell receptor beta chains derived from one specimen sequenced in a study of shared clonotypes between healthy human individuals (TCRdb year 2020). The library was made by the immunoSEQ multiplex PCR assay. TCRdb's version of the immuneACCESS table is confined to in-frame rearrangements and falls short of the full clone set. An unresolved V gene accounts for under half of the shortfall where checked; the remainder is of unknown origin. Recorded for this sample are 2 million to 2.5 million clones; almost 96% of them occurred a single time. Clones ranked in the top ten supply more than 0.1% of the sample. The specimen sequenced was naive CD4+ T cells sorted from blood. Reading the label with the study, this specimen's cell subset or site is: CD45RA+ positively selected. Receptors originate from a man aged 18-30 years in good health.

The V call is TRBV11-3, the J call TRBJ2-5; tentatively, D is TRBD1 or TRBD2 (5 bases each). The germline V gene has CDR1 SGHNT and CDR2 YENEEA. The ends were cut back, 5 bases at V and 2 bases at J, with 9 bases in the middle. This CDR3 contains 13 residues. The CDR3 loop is CASSQGEQETQYF. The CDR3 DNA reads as TGTGCCAGCAGCCAAGGGGAGCAAGAGACCCAGTACTTC.

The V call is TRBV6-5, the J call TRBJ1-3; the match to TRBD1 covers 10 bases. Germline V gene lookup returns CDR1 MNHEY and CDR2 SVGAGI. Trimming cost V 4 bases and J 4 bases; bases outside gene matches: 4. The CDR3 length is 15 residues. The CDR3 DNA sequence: TGTGCCAGCAGTTCCGACAGGGGGCCAGGAAACACCATATATTTT. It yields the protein CASSSDRGPGNTIYF.

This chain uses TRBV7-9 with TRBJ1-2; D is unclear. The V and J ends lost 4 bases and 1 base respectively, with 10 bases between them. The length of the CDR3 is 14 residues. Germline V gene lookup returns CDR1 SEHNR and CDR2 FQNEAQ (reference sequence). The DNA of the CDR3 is TGTGCCAGCAGCTCCCCGACGGATAACTATGGCTACACCTTC. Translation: CASSSPTDNYGYTF.

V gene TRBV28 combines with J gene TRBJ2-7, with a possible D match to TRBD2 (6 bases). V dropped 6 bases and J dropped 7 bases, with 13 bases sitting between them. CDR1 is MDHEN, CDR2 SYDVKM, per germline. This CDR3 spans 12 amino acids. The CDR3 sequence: CASSRLAREQYF. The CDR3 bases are TGTGCCAGCAGCAGGCTAGCGAGAGAGCAGTACTTC.

CDR3 amino acids: CASSPSRTGRISEQYF. The CDR3 DNA reads TGTGCCAGCAGCCCATCCCGGACAGGGAGGATTAGCGAGCAGTACTTC. The rearrangement joins TRBV11-2 to TRBJ2-7; 8 positions match TRBD1. The length of the CDR3 is 16 residues. The germline CDR1 and CDR2 sequences are SGHAT and FQNNGV. The J segment lost 6 bases and the V segment lost 5 bases, leaving 15 bases of the junction unmatched.

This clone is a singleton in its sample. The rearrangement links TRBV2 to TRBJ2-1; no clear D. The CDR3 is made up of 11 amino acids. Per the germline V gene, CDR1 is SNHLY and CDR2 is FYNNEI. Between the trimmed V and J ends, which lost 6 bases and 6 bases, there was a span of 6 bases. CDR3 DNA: TGTGCCAGCAGCCGGATCAATGAGCAGTTCTTC. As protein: CASSRINEQFF.

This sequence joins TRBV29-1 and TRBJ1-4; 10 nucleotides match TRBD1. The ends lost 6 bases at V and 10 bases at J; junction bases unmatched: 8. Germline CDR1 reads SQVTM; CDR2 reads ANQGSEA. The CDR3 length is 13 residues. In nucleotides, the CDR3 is TGCAGCGTGCCCGGGACAGGGGACCCAAAACTGTTTTTT. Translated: CSVPGTGDPKLFF.

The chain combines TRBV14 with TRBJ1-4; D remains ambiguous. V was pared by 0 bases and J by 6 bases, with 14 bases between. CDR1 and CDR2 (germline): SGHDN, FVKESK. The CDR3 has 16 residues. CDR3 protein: CASSQEIGFGDEKLFF. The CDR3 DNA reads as TGTGCCAGCAGCCAAGAAATTGGCTTTGGGGATGAAAAACTGTTTTTT.

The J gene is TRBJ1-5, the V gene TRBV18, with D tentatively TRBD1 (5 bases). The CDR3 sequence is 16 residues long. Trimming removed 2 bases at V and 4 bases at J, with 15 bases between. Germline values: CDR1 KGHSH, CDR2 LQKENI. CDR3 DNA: TGTGCCAGCTCACCATATGCGGGGACCAAGAATCAGCCCCAGCATTTT. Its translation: CASSPYAGTKNQPQHF.

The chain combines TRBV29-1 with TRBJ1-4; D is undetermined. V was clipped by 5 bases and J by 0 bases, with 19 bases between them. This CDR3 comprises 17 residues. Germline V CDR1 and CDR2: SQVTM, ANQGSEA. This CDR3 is CSVSRIGSLSTNEKLFF. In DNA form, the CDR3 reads TGCAGCGTTAGCCGTATCGGCAGTCTTTCAACTAATGAAAAACTGTTTTTT.